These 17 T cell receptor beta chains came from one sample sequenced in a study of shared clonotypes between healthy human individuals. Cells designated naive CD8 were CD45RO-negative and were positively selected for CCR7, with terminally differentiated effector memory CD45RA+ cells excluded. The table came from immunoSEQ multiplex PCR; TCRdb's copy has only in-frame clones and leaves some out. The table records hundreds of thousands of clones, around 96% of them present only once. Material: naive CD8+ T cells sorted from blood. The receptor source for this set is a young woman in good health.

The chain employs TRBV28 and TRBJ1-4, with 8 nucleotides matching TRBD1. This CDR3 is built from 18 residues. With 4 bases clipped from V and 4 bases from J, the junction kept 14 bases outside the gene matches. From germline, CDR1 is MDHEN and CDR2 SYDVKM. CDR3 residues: CASSSIRTGHVLNEKLFF. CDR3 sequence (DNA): TGTGCCAGCAGTTCTATAAGGACAGGGCACGTCCTTAATGAAAAACTGTTTTTT.

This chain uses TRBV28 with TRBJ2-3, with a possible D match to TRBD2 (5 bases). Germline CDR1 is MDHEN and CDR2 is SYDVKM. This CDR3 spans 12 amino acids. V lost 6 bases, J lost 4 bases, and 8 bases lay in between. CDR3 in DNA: TGTGCCAGCAGCCCACTAGCAGATACGCAGTATTTT. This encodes CASSPLADTQYF. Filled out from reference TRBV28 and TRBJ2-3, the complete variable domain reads DVKVTQSSRYLVKRTGEKVFLECVQDMDHENMFWYRQDPGLGLRLIYFSYDVKMKEKGDIPEGYSVSREKKERFSLILESASTNQTSMYLCASSPLADTQYFGPGTRLTVL.

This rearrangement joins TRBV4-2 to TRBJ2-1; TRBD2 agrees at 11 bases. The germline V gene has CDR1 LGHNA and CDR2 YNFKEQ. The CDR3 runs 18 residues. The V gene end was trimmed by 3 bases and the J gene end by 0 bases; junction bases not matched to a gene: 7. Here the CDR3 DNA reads TGTGCCAGCAGCCACAATAGCGGGAGGGGGAGCTCCTACAATGAGCAGTTCTTC. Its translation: CASSHNSGRGSSYNEQFF.

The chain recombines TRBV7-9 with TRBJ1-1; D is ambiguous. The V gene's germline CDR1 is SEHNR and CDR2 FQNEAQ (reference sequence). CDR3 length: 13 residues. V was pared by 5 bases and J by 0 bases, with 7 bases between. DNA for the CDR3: TGTGCCAGCAGCCCACAATTGAACACTGAAGCTTTCTTT. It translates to CASSPQLNTEAFF.

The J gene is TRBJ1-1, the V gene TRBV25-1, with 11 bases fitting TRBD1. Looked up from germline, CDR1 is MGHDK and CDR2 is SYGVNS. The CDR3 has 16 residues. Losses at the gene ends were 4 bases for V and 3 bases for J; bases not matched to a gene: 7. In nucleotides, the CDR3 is TGTGCCAGCAGTGTGCGGGACAGGGGGTTTTACACTGAAGCTTTCTTT. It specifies CASSVRDRGFYTEAFF.

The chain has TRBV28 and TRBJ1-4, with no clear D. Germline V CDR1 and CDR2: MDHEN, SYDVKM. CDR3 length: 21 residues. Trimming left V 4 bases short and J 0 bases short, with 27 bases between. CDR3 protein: CASSSPIHQITWVATNEKLFF. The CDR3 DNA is TGTGCCAGCAGTTCACCCATTCACCAAATTACATGGGTTGCAACTAATGAAAAACTGTTTTTT. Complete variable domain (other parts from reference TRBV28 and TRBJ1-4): DVKVTQSSRYLVKRTGEKVFLECVQDMDHENMFWYRQDPGLGLRLIYFSYDVKMKEKGDIPEGYSVSREKKERFSLILESASTNQTSMYLCASSSPIHQITWVATNEKLFFGSGTQLSVL.

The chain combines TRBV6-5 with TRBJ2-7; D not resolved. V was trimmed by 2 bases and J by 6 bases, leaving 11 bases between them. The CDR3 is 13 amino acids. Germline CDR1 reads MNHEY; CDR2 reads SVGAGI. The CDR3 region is CASSYAVDREQYF. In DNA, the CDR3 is TGTGCCAGCAGTTACGCGGTAGACCGCGAGCAGTACTTC.

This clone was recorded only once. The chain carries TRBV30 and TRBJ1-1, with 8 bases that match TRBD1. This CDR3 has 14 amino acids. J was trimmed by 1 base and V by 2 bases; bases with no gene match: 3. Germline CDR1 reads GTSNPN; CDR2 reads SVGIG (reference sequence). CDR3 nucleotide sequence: TGTGCCTGGAGTCTTGGGACAGGGAACACTGAAGCTTTCTTT. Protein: CAWSLGTGNTEAFF.

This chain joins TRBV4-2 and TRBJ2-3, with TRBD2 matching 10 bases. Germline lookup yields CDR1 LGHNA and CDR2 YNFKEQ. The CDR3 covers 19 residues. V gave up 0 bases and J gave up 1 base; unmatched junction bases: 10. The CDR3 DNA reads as TGTGCCAGCAGCCAAGATTATCTAGCGGGAGCGGAGGGCACAGATACGCAGTATTTT. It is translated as CASSQDYLAGAEGTDTQYF.

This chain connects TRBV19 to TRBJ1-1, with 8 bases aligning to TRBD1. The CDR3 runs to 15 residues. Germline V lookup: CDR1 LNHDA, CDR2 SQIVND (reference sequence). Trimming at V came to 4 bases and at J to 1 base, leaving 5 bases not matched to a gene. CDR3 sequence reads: CASSKDREENTEAFF. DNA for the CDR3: TGTGCCAGTAGTAAGGACAGGGAAGAGAACACTGAAGCTTTCTTT.

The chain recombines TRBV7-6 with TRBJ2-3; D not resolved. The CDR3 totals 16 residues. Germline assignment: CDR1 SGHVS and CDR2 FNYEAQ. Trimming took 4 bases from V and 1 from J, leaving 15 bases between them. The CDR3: CASSYRAPWRTDTQYF. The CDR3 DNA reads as TGTGCCAGCAGCTACCGGGCTCCATGGCGCACAGATACGCAGTATTTT.

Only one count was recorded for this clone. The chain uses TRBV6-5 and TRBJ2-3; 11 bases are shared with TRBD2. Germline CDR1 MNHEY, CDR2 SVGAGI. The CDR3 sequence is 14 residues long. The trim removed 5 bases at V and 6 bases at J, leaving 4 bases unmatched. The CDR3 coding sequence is TGTGCCAGCAGTAGCATAGCGGGAGGGGATACGCAGTATTTT. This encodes CASSSIAGGDTQYF.

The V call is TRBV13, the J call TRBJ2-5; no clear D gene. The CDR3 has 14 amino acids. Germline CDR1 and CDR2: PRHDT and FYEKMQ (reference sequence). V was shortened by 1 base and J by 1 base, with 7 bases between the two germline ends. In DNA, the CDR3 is TGTGCCAGCAGCTTAGAACAACTCCAAGAGACCCAGTACTTC. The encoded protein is CASSLEQLQETQYF.

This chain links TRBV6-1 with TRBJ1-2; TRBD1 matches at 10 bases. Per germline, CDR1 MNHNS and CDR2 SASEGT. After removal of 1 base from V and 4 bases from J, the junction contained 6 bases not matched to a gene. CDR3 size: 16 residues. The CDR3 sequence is CASSEVTGGAGYGYTF. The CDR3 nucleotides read TGTGCCAGCAGTGAAGTGACAGGGGGCGCCGGCTATGGCTACACCTTC.

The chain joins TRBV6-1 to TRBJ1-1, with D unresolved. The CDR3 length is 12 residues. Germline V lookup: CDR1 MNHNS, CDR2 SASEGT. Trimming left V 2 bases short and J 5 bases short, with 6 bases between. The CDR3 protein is CASSEWETEAFF. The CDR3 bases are TGTGCCAGCAGTGAATGGGAAACTGAAGCTTTCTTT.

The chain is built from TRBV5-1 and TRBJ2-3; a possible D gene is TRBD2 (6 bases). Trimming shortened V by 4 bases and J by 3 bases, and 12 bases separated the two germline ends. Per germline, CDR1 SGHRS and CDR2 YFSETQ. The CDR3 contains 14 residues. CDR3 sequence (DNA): TGCGCCAGCAGCAGAAACGGGGGAACAGATACGCAGTATTTT. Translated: CASSRNGGTDTQYF.

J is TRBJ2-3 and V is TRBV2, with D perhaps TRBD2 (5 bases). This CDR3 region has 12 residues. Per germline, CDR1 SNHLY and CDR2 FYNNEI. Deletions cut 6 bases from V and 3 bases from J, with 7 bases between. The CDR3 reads CASRDSTDTQYF. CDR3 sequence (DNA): TGTGCCAGCAGGGACTCTACAGATACGCAGTATTTT. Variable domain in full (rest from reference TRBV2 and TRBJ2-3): EPEVTQTPSHQVTQMGQEVILRCVPISNHLYFYWYRQILGQKVEFLVSFYNNEISEKSEIFDDQFSVERPDGSNFTLKIRSTKLEDSAMYFCASRDSTDTQYFGPGTRLTVL.